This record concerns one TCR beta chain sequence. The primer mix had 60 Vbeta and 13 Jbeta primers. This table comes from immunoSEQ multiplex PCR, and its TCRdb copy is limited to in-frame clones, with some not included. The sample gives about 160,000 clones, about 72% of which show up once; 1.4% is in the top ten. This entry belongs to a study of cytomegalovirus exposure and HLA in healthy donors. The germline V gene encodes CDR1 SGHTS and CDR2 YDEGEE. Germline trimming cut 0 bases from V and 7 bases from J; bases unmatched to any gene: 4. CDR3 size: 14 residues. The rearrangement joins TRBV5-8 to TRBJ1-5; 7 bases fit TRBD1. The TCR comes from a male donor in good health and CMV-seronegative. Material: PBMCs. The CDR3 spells CASSLGDRAQPQHF. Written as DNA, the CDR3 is TGTGCCAGCAGCTTGGGCGACAGGGCACAGCCCCAGCATTTT.